This T cell receptor (beta chain) was identified in a study of blood T cell repertoires in COVID-19. Study at large: The study counted Cohort 3 donors as recovered given two negative PCRs, clearance, or symptom resolution. Acute and convalescent COVID-19 specimens originated in the United States, Italy and Spain.

Across over 20 US areas, participants ranged in age from 18 to 89 years. The length of the CDR3 is 13 residues. The germline V and J ends were trimmed by 5 bases and 0 bases, with 9 bases remaining between them. Per the germline V gene, CDR1 is SGHDT and CDR2 is YYEEEE. Authors' data handling: Estimated nucleated cell counts came from reference gene primer amplification. The table came from immunoSEQ multiplex PCR; TCRdb's copy has only in-frame clones and leaves some out. Clone size and V and J calls were adopted from that table, with D and trimming inferred from the DNA. The sample holds under 300,000 clones, approximately 90% seen once.

The sequence derives from an older woman in a cohort exposed to, infected with or recovered from COVID-19 (not recorded which). The chain links TRBV5-6 to TRBJ2-7; no definite D call. Sequencing was carried out using PBMCs or T cells enriched from blood (not recorded which). In nucleotides, the CDR3 is TGTGCCAGCAGTCTAGACGGCTCCTACGAGCAGTACTTC. Translated, it gives CASSLDGSYEQYF.